Below are 21 T cell receptor beta chains sequenced from a single sample in a study of blood T cell repertoires in COVID-19. Sequencing used immunoSEQ multiplex PCR; TCRdb keeps in-frame clones, though not all of them. Of about 55,000 clones listed, approximately 89% are singletons. Sequencing was carried out using peripheral blood. Every receptor here comes from a human donor in a cohort sampled during active COVID-19.

Of note for this clone: Different DNA sequences within this sample yield the same CDR3. The chain combines TRBV4-1 with TRBJ1-2; 7 bases line up with TRBD1. The V segment lost 0 bases and the J segment 5 bases; nucleotides outside the gene matches: 3. The CDR3 sequence is 14 residues long. Germline-derived CDR1 and CDR2 are MGHRA and YSYEKL. This chain's CDR3 is CASSQEGTAYGYTF. In DNA, the CDR3 is TGCGCCAGCAGCCAAGAAGGGACAGCATATGGCTACACCTTC.

V gene TRBV6-6 combines with J gene TRBJ2-1, with D maybe TRBD1 (6 bases). The CDR3 runs 14 residues. Trimming removed 4 bases from V and 4 bases from J, with 11 bases in between. Germline V lookup: CDR1 MNHNY, CDR2 SVGAGI (reference sequence). The CDR3 loop reads CASSFPGQYNEQFF. CDR3 DNA: TGTGCCAGCAGTTTCCCCGGACAGTACAATGAGCAGTTCTTC.

V gene TRBV6-5 combines with J gene TRBJ2-5; perhaps TRBD1 as D (6 bases). CDR3 length: 14 amino acids. Trimming removed 4 bases at V and 2 bases at J, with 11 bases between. The germline CDR1 and CDR2 sequences are MNHEY and SVGAGI. The CDR3 sequence: CASSLQGWQETQYF. CDR3 DNA: TGTGCCAGCAGTTTACAGGGATGGCAAGAGACCCAGTACTTC.

This clone was counted a single time. The chain combines TRBV30 with TRBJ1-3; maybe TRBD1 (6 bases). Per germline, CDR1 GTSNPN and CDR2 SVGIG (reference sequence). Trimming left V 5 bases short and J 2 bases short, with 16 bases between. This CDR3 comprises 15 residues. CDR3: CAWRGGGQAGNTIYF. The DNA for the CDR3 is TGTGCCTGGCGTGGGGGGGGCCAGGCTGGAAACACCATATATTTT.

This clone has more than one count but fewer than ten. The chain has TRBV3-1 (or the pseudogene TRBV3-2) and TRBJ1-2; 7 bases match TRBD1. CDR1 is LGHDT and CDR2 is YNNKEL in the germline V gene (reference sequence). The CDR3 totals 14 residues. V was pared by 7 bases and J by 2 bases, with 7 bases of the junction left unmatched. In nucleotides, the CDR3 is TGTGCCAGCACCCCAGACAGGGTGAACTATGGCTACACCTTC. Protein: CASTPDRVNYGYTF.

The chain has TRBV19 and TRBJ1-4; D possibly corresponds to TRBD1 (6 bases). Trimming took off 6 bases at V and 4 bases at J, with 12 bases between the two ends. Germline V gives CDR1 LNHDA, CDR2 SQIVND (reference sequence). The CDR3 covers 14 residues. The DNA of the CDR3 is TGTGCCAGTAGCCTGGACAGCGATAATGAAAAACTGTTTTTT. Protein product: CASSLDSDNEKLFF. The full variable domain, its missing parts supplied by reference TRBV19 and TRBJ1-4, is DGGITQSPKYLFRKEGQNVTLSCEQNLNHDAMYWYRQDPGQGLRLIYYSQIVNDFQKGDIAEGYSVSREKKESFPLTVTSAQKNPTAFYLCASSLDSDNEKLFFGSGTQLSVL.

CDR3 coding DNA: TGTGCCAGCAGTTTGACGACTATGGTAGAGGAGCTGTTTTTT. Translating it yields CASSLTTMVEELFF. The rearrangement joins TRBV6-5 to TRBJ2-2; a possible D gene is TRBD2 (5 bases). V lost 4 bases to trimming and J lost 10 bases, with 16 bases between them. Germline CDR1 and CDR2: MNHEY and SVGAGI. The CDR3 runs 14 residues.

The chain is built from TRBV6-5 and TRBJ2-7; D perhaps matches TRBD2 (5 bases). Germline V lookup: CDR1 MNHEY, CDR2 SVGAGI. This CDR3 is 14 amino acids long. V was shortened by 5 bases and J by 5 bases, with 16 bases between the two germline ends. CDR3 amino acids: CASSPQLLVNEQYF. The CDR3 DNA sequence: TGTGCCAGCAGTCCCCAGTTACTAGTCAACGAGCAGTACTTC.

The gene calls are TRBV13 and TRBJ1-2, with no clear D. Trimming pared 3 bases from V and 2 bases from J, leaving 10 bases between. CDR1 and CDR2 (germline): PRHDT, FYEKMQ (reference sequence). The CDR3 spans 14 residues. Here the CDR3 reads CASSLEPQNYGYTF. CDR3 bases: TGTGCCAGCAGCTTGGAGCCGCAAAACTATGGCTACACCTTC.

This sequence joins TRBV19 and TRBJ2-4, with D maybe TRBD2 (6 bases). The CDR3 runs to 13 residues. The V gene lost 4 bases and the J gene lost 8 bases, with 12 bases spanning the gap. CDR1 LNHDA and CDR2 SQIVND come from the germline V gene (reference sequence). The CDR3 region is CASSREDDDIQYF. Here the CDR3 DNA reads TGTGCCAGTAGTAGGGAGGACGATGACATTCAGTACTTC. Based on the CDR3 plus reference TRBV19 and TRBJ2-4, the full variable domain is DGGITQSPKYLFRKEGQNVTLSCEQNLNHDAMYWYRQDPGQGLRLIYYSQIVNDFQKGDIAEGYSVSREKKESFPLTVTSAQKNPTAFYLCASSREDDDIQYFGAGTRLSVL.

The chain carries TRBV28 and TRBJ1-2, with TRBD1 identical over 8 bases. Germline CDR1 is MDHEN and CDR2 is SYDVKM. The CDR3 has 16 residues. Germline trimming cut 2 bases from V and 6 bases from J; bases unmatched to any gene: 11. CDR3 amino acids: CASSLGGVKTGDGYTF. The CDR3 bases are TGTGCCAGCAGTTTAGGCGGTGTGAAGACAGGGGATGGCTACACCTTC.

V and J are TRBV5-8 and TRBJ2-5; unclear D gene. There are 15 residues in the CDR3. V shed 3 bases and J shed 3 bases, with 15 bases lying between them. Germline V gene lookup returns CDR1 SGHTS and CDR2 YDEGEE. CDR3 nucleotide sequence: TGTGCCAGCAGCTCCCCTAGAGCCCAAAAAGAGACCCAGTACTTC. It specifies CASSSPRAQKETQYF.

The chain combines TRBV19 with TRBJ1-1; 7 bases map to TRBD1. The CDR3 runs to 14 residues. CDR1 and CDR2 (germline): LNHDA, SQIVND (reference sequence). V was pared by 6 bases and J by 1 base, with 5 bases of the junction left unmatched. The CDR3 DNA reads TGTGCCAGTAGCCCGGACAGGCAGAACACTGAAGCTTTCTTT. Its protein product is CASSPDRQNTEAFF.

The chain recombines TRBV5-6 with TRBJ1-2; D may be TRBD1 (5 bases). CDR3 length equals 12 residues. The germline gives CDR1 SGHDT, CDR2 YYEEEE. V lost 1 base and J 5 bases, leaving 6 bases between the germline ends. DNA of the CDR3: TGTGCCAGCAGCTTGTGGACATATGGCTACACCTTC. Translating it yields CASSLWTYGYTF.

The genes are TRBV5-1 and TRBJ2-5, with 7 bases fitting TRBD1. V shed 4 bases and J 1 base; nucleotides not matched to a gene: 4. Per the germline V gene, CDR1 is SGHRS and CDR2 is YFSETQ. This CDR3 is built from 14 residues. CDR3 region: CASSIGQAQETQYF. DNA of the CDR3: TGCGCCAGCAGCATCGGACAGGCCCAAGAGACCCAGTACTTC.

This chain links TRBV30 with TRBJ2-1; 8 bases align to TRBD2. Trimming removed 4 bases from V and 7 bases from J; junction bases left unmatched: 6. Germline V gene lookup returns CDR1 GTSNPN and CDR2 SVGIG (reference sequence). The CDR3 runs to 13 residues. CDR3 in amino acids: CAWKVRGRNEQFF. The CDR3 DNA follows: TGTGCCTGGAAAGTCCGCGGGAGGAATGAGCAGTTCTTC.

This clone was seen a handful of times. As DNA, the CDR3 is TGTGCCAGCAGAAGGACAGGCCACACTGAAGCTTTCTTT. It codes for CASRRTGHTEAFF. V gene TRBV6-5 combines with J gene TRBJ1-1; 7 bases line up with TRBD1. Germline V CDR1 and CDR2: MNHEY, SVGAGI. The length of the CDR3 is 13 residues. V lost 6 bases to trimming and J lost 3 bases; unmatched junction nucleotides: 4.

This chain connects TRBV7-2 to TRBJ2-2; D is perhaps TRBD1 (6 bases). Germline V gene lookup returns CDR1 SGHTA and CDR2 FQGNSA. CDR3 length equals 15 residues. V shed 1 base and J shed 6 bases, with 12 bases lying between them. The CDR3 DNA reads TGTGCCAGCAGCTTAGAGGTGGGGGCCTCCGGGGAGCTGTTTTTT. Protein product: CASSLEVGASGELFF.

The chain carries TRBV28 and TRBJ2-7, with 7 bases fitting TRBD1. With V trimmed by 5 bases and J by 4 bases, 5 bases remained unmatched. Per germline, CDR1 MDHEN and CDR2 SYDVKM. The CDR3 spans 13 residues. CDR3 nucleotide sequence: TGTGCCAGCAGTGGGGACAGACCGTACGAGCAGTACTTC. This translates into CASSGDRPYEQYF.

V is TRBV6-1 and J is TRBJ2-1; weak D call: TRBD1 (6 bases). CDR1 is MNHNS and CDR2 is SASEGT in the germline V gene. The CDR3 length is 15 residues. V was shortened by 0 bases and J by 15 bases, with 21 bases between the two germline ends. This CDR3 is CASSEAPDPRGTGFF. The CDR3 DNA reads as TGTGCCAGCAGTGAAGCCCCCGACCCCAGGGGCACGGGGTTCTTC.

The chain uses TRBV2 and TRBJ2-5, with 10 nucleotides matching TRBD2. Germline V lookup: CDR1 SNHLY, CDR2 FYNNEI. The CDR3 runs to 15 residues. V gave up 5 bases and J gave up 4 bases; unmatched junction bases: 7. CDR3 sequence (DNA): TGTGCCAGCAGTCCACGAGCGGGAGGGAGAGAGACCCAGTACTTC. Protein sequence: CASSPRAGGRETQYF.